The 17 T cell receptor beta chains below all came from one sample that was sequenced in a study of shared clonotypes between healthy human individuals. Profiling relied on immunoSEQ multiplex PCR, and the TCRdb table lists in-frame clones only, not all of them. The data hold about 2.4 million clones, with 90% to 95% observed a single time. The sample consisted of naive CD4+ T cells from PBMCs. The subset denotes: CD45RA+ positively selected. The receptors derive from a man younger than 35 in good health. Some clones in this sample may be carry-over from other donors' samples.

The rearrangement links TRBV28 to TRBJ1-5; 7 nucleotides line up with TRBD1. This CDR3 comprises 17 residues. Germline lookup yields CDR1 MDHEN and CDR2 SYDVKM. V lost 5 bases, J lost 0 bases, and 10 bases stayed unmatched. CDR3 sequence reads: CASSRTGIHYSNQPQHF. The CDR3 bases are TGTGCCAGCAGTAGGACAGGTATACACTATAGCAATCAGCCCCAGCATTTT.

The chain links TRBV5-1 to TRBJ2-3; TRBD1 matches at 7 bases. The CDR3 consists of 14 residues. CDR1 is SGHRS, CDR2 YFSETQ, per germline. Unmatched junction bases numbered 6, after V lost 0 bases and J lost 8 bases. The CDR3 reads CASSLDRGRGTQYF. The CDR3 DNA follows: TGCGCCAGCAGCTTGGACAGGGGCAGGGGTACGCAGTATTTT.

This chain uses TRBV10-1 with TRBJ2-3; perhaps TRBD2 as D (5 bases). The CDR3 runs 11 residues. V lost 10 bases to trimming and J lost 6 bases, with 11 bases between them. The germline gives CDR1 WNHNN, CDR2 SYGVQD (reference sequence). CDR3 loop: CATEEADTQYF. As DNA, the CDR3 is TGCGCCACGGAGGAGGCGGATACGCAGTATTTT.

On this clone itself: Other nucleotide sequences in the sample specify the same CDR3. CDR3 region: CASSLGGRDEQFF. The CDR3 nucleotides read TGTGCCAGCAGTTTGGGGGGGAGGGATGAGCAGTTCTTC. This chain links TRBV28 with TRBJ2-1, with 7 bases lining up with TRBD2. Looked up from germline, CDR1 is MDHEN and CDR2 is SYDVKM. The J segment lost 8 bases and the V segment lost 3 bases, leaving 4 bases of the junction unmatched. The CDR3 spans 13 residues.

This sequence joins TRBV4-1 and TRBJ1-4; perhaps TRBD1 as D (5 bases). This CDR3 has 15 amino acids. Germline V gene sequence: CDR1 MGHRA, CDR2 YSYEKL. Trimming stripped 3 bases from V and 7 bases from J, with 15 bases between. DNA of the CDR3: TGCGCCAGCAGCCAGGAAAACGGGGGAGGTGAAAAACTGTTTTTT. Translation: CASSQENGGGEKLFF.

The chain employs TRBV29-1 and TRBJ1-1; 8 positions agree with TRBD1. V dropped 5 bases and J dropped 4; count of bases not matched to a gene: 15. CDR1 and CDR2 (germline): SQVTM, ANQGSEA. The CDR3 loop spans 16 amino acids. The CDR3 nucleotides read TGCAGCGTTCTCCCGCCAGGGGGCTATACTAGCACTGAAGCTTTCTTT. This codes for CSVLPPGGYTSTEAFF.

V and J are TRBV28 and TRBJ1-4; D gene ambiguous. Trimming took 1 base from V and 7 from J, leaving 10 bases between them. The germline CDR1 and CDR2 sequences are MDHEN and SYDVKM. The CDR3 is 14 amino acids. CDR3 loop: CASSLFSAAEKLFF. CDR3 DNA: TGTGCCAGCAGTTTATTCTCCGCAGCTGAAAAACTGTTTTTT.

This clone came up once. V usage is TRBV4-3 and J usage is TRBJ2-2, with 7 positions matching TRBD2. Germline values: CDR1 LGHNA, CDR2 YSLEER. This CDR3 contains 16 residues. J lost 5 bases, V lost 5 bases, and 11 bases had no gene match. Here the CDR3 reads CASSFLAGEGTGELFF. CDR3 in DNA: TGCGCCAGCAGCTTCTTGGCGGGGGAAGGGACCGGGGAGCTGTTTTTT.

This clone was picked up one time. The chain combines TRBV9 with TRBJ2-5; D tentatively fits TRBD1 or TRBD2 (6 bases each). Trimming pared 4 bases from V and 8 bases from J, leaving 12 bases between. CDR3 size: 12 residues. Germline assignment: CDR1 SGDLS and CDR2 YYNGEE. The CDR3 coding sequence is TGTGCCAGCAGCCCCTTGGGGGGCACCCAGTACTTC. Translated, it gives CASSPLGGTQYF. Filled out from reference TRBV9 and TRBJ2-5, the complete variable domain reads DSGVTQTPKHLITATGQRVTLRCSPRSGDLSVYWYQQSLDQGLQFLIQYYNGEERAKGNILERFSAQQFPDLHSELNLSSLELGDSALYFCASSPLGGTQYFGPGTRLLVL.

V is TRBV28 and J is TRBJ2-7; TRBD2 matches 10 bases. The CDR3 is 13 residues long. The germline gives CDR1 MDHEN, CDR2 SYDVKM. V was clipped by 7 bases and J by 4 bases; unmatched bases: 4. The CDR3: CASTGLAQYEQYF. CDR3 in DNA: TGTGCCAGCACGGGACTAGCGCAGTACGAGCAGTACTTC.

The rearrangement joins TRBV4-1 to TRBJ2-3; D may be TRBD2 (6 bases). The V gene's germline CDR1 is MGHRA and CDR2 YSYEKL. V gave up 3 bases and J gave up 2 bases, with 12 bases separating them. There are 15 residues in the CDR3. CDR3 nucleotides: TGCGCCAGCAGCCAGTCCGGGGGACTCACAGATACGCAGTATTTT. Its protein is CASSQSGGLTDTQYF.

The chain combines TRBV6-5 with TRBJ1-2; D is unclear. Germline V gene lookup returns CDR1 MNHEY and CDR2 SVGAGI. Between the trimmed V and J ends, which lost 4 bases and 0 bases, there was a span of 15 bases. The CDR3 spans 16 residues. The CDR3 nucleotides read TGTGCCAGCAGTTCCCTCTCGGGTGCCTCTAACTATGGCTACACCTTC. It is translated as CASSSLSGASNYGYTF.

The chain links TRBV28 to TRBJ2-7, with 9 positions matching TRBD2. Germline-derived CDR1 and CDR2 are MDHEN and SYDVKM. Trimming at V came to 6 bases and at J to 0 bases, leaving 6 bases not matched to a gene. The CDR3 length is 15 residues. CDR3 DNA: TGTGCCAGCAGCCGAGCGGGAGGTACCTCCTACGAGCAGTACTTC. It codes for CASSRAGGTSYEQYF.

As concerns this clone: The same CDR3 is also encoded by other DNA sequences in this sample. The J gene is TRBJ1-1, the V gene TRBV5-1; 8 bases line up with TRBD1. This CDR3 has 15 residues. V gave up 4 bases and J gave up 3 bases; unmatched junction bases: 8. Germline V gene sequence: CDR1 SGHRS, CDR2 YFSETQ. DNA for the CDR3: TGCGCCAGCAGCGGAACCGGGACAGGCGACACTGAAGCTTTCTTT. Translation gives CASSGTGTGDTEAFF.

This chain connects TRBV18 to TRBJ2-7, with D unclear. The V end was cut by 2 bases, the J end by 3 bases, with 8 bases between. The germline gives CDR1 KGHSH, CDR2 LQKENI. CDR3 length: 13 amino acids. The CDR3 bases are TGTGCCAGCTCACCAGAATCGGGCTACGAGCAGTACTTC. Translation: CASSPESGYEQYF.

The chain's CDR3 is CASSLRQIYEQYF. The CDR3 nucleotides read TGTGCCAGCAGTTTACGCCAGATTTACGAGCAGTACTTC. This rearrangement joins TRBV28 to TRBJ2-7; D uncertain. There are 13 residues in the CDR3. V dropped 2 bases and J dropped 4 bases, with 9 bases sitting between them. Germline CDR1 reads MDHEN; CDR2 reads SYDVKM.

The CDR3 DNA reads as TGTGCCAGCAGTTTAGGAGGGGTGCCAACTAATGAAAAACTGTTTTTT. This encodes CASSLGGVPTNEKLFF. The genes are TRBV28 and TRBJ1-4, with D tentatively TRBD1 (5 bases). Trimming took off 2 bases at V and 0 bases at J, with 10 bases between the two ends. The CDR3 covers 16 residues. The germline V gene encodes CDR1 MDHEN and CDR2 SYDVKM.